This T cell receptor beta chain was retrieved from a study of blood T cells in healthy people across ages. Through a sample-barcoded 5' primer and a J-beta primer mix, a second PCR was run for roughly 6 to 12 cycles. TCRdb independently ran MiXCR on the 5' RACE reads; one entry per CDR3 protein. The table lists some 370,000 distinct CDR3 sequences, roughly half of them singletons, with under 65% in the top ten. Germline CDR1 is DFQATT and CDR2 is SNEGSKA (reference sequence). V was clipped by 3 bases and J by 13 bases; unmatched bases: 8. This CDR3 is built from 12 residues. The sample taken for sequencing was blood. This chain links TRBV20-1 with TRBJ2-4, with 8 bases lining up with TRBD1. This receptor was identified in a man aged 55-75 years in good health. The CDR3 nucleotides are TGCAGTGCTAGGGGACAGGTTTGGGAGCAGTACTTC. It encodes CSARGQVWEQYF.